This T cell receptor (beta chain) was retrieved from a study of cytomegalovirus exposure and HLA in healthy donors. Notes on the study in general: According to the study, roughly 160 TCR beta chains were cytomegalovirus-associated. Later on, a genetic analysis was performed. It linked a missense variant in DCLRE1C with V- and J-gene trimming of TCR beta.

This clone has just one count. Its antigen remains unknown. Germline values: CDR1 LNHDA, CDR2 SQIVND (reference sequence). The V end lost 7 bases, the J end lost 3 bases, and 16 bases lay between the germline ends. The CDR3 is 15 amino acids. Healthy bone marrow donors made up the donor group. Primers for the PCR totalled 60 Vbeta and 13 Jbeta. Authors' analysis steps: An analysis performed later counted about 80 million unique TCR beta chains (roughly 10 million of them shared). Profiling relied on immunoSEQ multiplex PCR, and the TCRdb table lists in-frame clones only, not all of them. V and J calls plus clone size are reproduced from that table; the DNA served to infer D and trimming. The sample includes some 200,000 clones, 70% to 90% of them seen just once.

The chain carries TRBV19 and TRBJ1-5; perhaps TRBD1 as D (6 bases). This receptor was taken from a woman aged 25-40 years in good health and CMV-seronegative. Source material: PBMCs. This chain's CDR3 is CASNPPDRTNQPQHF. The CDR3, as DNA: TGTGCCAGTAATCCTCCTGACAGGACCAATCAGCCCCAGCATTTT.